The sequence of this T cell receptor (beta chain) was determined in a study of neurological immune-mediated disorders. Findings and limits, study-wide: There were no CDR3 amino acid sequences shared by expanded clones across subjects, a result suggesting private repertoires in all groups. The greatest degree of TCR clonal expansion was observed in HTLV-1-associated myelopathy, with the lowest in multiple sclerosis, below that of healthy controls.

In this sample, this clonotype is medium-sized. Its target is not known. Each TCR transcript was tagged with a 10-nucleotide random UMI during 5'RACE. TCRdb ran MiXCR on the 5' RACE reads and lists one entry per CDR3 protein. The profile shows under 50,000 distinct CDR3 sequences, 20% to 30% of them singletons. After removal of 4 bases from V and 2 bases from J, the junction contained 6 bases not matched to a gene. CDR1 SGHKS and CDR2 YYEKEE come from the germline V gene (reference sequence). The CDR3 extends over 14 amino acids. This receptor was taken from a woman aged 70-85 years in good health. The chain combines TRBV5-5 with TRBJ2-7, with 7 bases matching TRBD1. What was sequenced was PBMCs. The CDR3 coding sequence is TGTGCCAGCAGCGTATCCGGGACAGCCTACGAGCAGTACTTC. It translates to CASSVSGTAYEQYF.